These 18 T cell receptor beta chains were all obtained from the same sample, sequenced in a study of T cells after somatic rescue of genetic block. TCRdb's table, derived via immunoSEQ multiplex PCR, lists solely in-frame clones and lacks some. The repertoire holds more than 65,000 clones, with roughly 93% as singletons. Sequencing input: peripheral blood mononuclear cells (PBMCs). The receptors come from a man younger than 40.

This chain uses TRBV7-9 with TRBJ2-7; tentatively, D is TRBD1 (6 bases). The V gene's germline CDR1 is SEHNR and CDR2 FQNEAQ (reference sequence). CDR3 length equals 14 residues. Trimming took off 2 bases at V and 5 bases at J, with 13 bases between the two ends. The CDR3 spells CASSLTQGAHEQYF. Here the CDR3 DNA reads TGTGCCAGCAGCTTAACACAGGGTGCCCACGAGCAGTACTTC.

This chain joins TRBV18 and TRBJ1-1; D is perhaps TRBD1 (5 bases). V shed 3 bases and J shed 8 bases, with 10 bases lying between them. CDR1 is KGHSH, CDR2 LQKENI, per germline. The length of the CDR3 is 12 residues. As DNA, the CDR3 is TGTGCCAGCTCACCCCCGGCAGGGGAAGCTTTCTTT. Residues: CASSPPAGEAFF.

The chain links TRBV7-3 to TRBJ2-2; 9 bases fit TRBD2. Germline-derived CDR1 and CDR2 are SGHTA and FQGTGA. The trim removed 5 bases at V and 2 bases at J, leaving 6 bases unmatched. The CDR3 length is 16 residues. The CDR3 bases are TGTGCCAGCAGCCTTAGCGGGAGAATAAACACCGGGGAGCTGTTTTTT. It encodes CASSLSGRINTGELFF.

The chain couples TRBV28 to TRBJ2-6; D not resolved. The V and J ends lost 0 bases and 0 bases respectively, with 21 bases between them. CDR1 is MDHEN, CDR2 SYDVKM, per germline. The CDR3 runs 21 residues. CDR3 nucleotides: TGTGCCAGCAGTTTATGGGCGCCCTCTAGAAAGGGCGCCTCTGGGGCCAACGTCCTGACTTTC. Protein sequence: CASSLWAPSRKGASGANVLTF. The full variable domain, rest sourced from reference TRBV28 and TRBJ2-6, is DVKVTQSSRYLVKRTGEKVFLECVQDMDHENMFWYRQDPGLGLRLIYFSYDVKMKEKGDIPEGYSVSREKKERFSLILESASTNQTSMYLCASSLWAPSRKGASGANVLTFGAGSRLTVL.

The CDR3 bases are TGCGCCAGCAGCTTCGGTACCGTAGACTACAATGAGCAGTTCTTC. This codes for CASSFGTVDYNEQFF. The chain uses TRBV5-1 and TRBJ2-1, with D unclear. The CDR3 is 15 amino acids. The V gene lost 2 bases and the J gene lost 3 bases, with 12 bases spanning the gap. Per the germline V gene, CDR1 is SGHRS and CDR2 is YFSETQ.

This clone was counted a single time. The V call is TRBV19, the J call TRBJ2-3, with TRBD1 matching 8 bases. The trim removed 4 bases at V and 2 bases at J, leaving 5 bases unmatched. Germline loops: CDR1 LNHDA, CDR2 SQIVND (reference sequence). The CDR3 is made up of 15 amino acids. DNA for the CDR3: TGTGCCAGTAGTACGGACAGGGCCCCCACAGATACGCAGTATTTT. This codes for CASSTDRAPTDTQYF.

The chain is built from TRBV19 and TRBJ2-2; D is ambiguous. Per the germline V gene, CDR1 is LNHDA and CDR2 is SQIVND (reference sequence). V was trimmed by 6 bases and J by 5 bases, leaving 19 bases between them. The CDR3 has 16 amino acids. The chain's CDR3 is CASRPPITVGTGELFF. The CDR3 DNA follows: TGTGCCAGTAGACCGCCGATTACAGTGGGAACCGGGGAGCTGTTTTTT.

This clone was found once. The J gene is TRBJ1-4, the V gene TRBV2; maybe TRBD1 (5 bases). The V gene's germline CDR1 is SNHLY and CDR2 FYNNEI. Trimming pared 6 bases from V and 14 bases from J, leaving 13 bases between. CDR3 length: 11 amino acids. Here the CDR3 reads CASSDAPGLFF. The CDR3 DNA follows: TGTGCCAGCAGCGATGCCCCAGGGCTGTTTTTT.

The rearrangement links TRBV6-1 to TRBJ2-5, with 7 bases that match TRBD1. After removal of 8 bases from V and 2 bases from J, the junction contained 8 bases not matched to a gene. CDR3 length: 14 residues. Germline CDR1 MNHNS, CDR2 SASEGT. The CDR3 region is CASLRGLPQETQYF. The CDR3 region has the DNA TGTGCCAGCCTGAGGGGGCTCCCTCAAGAGACCCAGTACTTC.

J is TRBJ2-1 and V is TRBV6-6; 10 bases agree with TRBD1. The CDR3 is made up of 15 amino acids. V shed 5 bases and J 6 bases; nucleotides not matched to a gene: 7. Germline V CDR1 and CDR2: MNHNY, SVGAGI (reference sequence). The DNA for the CDR3 is TGTGCCAGCAGTGTAAGACAGGGGGCGTTCAATGAGCAGTTCTTC. Its protein is CASSVRQGAFNEQFF.

This clone was observed once. The chain links TRBV11-1 to TRBJ2-7; TRBD1 is a possible D gene (6 bases). The CDR3 covers 15 residues. Germline values: CDR1 SGHAT, CDR2 FQDESV (reference sequence). V lost 5 bases and J lost 0, with 14 bases in between. The CDR3 sequence: CASSPFGQHSYEQYF. CDR3 in DNA: TGTGCCAGCAGCCCGTTCGGACAGCACTCCTACGAGCAGTACTTC.

V usage is TRBV11-2 and J usage is TRBJ2-7; 7 nucleotides align to TRBD2. V lost 4 bases, J lost 3 bases, and 6 bases stayed unmatched. The CDR3 runs to 14 residues. CDR1 and CDR2 from the germline V gene are SGHAT and FQNNGV. The CDR3 DNA follows: TGTGCCAGCAGCTCTGGGAGGGGAGGCTACGAGCAGTACTTC. Amino acids: CASSSGRGGYEQYF.

This clone was seen once. The genes are TRBV18 and TRBJ1-2, with D tentatively TRBD1 (6 bases). Germline V lookup: CDR1 KGHSH, CDR2 LQKENI. Between the trimmed V and J ends, which lost 3 bases and 5 bases, there was a span of 7 bases. The CDR3 contains 12 residues. CDR3 sequence reads: CASSPQGYGYTF. In DNA, the CDR3 is TGTGCCAGCTCACCTCAGGGGTATGGCTACACCTTC.

CDR3 nucleotides: TGTGCCAGCAGTTCTGGACAGGGGGCAGTTCAGCCCCAGCATTTT. It codes for CASSSGQGAVQPQHF. The chain is built from TRBV6-5 and TRBJ1-5, with TRBD1 identical over 11 bases. The CDR3 runs 15 residues. Trimming removed 4 bases from V and 6 bases from J; junction bases left unmatched: 5. Germline values: CDR1 MNHEY, CDR2 SVGAGI.

The chain couples TRBV5-1 to TRBJ1-6; D unresolved. V dropped 5 bases and J dropped 6 bases, with 9 bases sitting between them. CDR1 is SGHRS, CDR2 YFSETQ, per germline. This CDR3 is built from 13 residues. The CDR3 coding sequence is TGCGCCAGCAGACTCAGGAGTAATTCACCCCTCCACTTT. Translating gives CASRLRSNSPLHF.

The V gene is TRBV6-5, the J gene TRBJ1-2; TRBD1 aligns across 10 bases. Germline-derived CDR1 and CDR2 are MNHEY and SVGAGI. The CDR3 loop spans 15 amino acids. V shed 9 bases and J 4 bases; nucleotides not matched to a gene: 11. CDR3 in amino acids: CASQPGGTGAYGYTF. The CDR3 DNA follows: TGTGCCAGTCAACCTGGGGGGACAGGGGCCTATGGCTACACCTTC.

There are a few counts of this clone. The gene calls are TRBV9 and TRBJ1-1; no clear D. Trimming left V 6 bases short and J 7 bases short, with 16 bases between. Germline CDR1 is SGDLS and CDR2 is YYNGEE. This CDR3 has 13 amino acids. The CDR3 coding sequence is TGTGCCAGCACCAAGACTGGGGTGGGTGAAGCTTTCTTT. It codes for CASTKTGVGEAFF.

V usage is TRBV10-2 and J usage is TRBJ1-6, with TRBD1 matching 7 bases. V trimming: 10 bases; J trimming: 9 bases; junction bases outside the gene matches: 6. The CDR3 covers 12 residues. Germline V CDR1 and CDR2: WSHSY, SAAADI. DNA of the CDR3: TGCGCCACAGGGGGGGCTGGTTCACCCCTCCACTTT. It codes for CATGGAGSPLHF.